Below are 12 T cell receptor beta chains sequenced from a single sample in a study of blood T cell repertoires in COVID-19. Using immunoSEQ multiplex PCR, the repertoire was profiled, and TCRdb retains in-frame clones only, with some absent. The table includes 70,000 to 95,000 clones, roughly 79% detected once. The sequencing sample was made of peripheral blood. The receptor source for this set is a woman in her seventies with acute or convalescent COVID-19.

The chain has TRBV7-9 and TRBJ1-3; D perhaps matches TRBD1 (5 bases). Germline V gene data show CDR1 as SEHNR and CDR2 as FQNEAQ (reference sequence). The CDR3 is 13 amino acids. The germline V and J ends were trimmed by 5 bases and 1 base, with 6 bases remaining between them. The CDR3 region is CASSAGSGNTIYF. The CDR3 region has the DNA TGTGCCAGCAGCGCAGGGTCTGGAAACACCATATATTTT.

This clone was found once. The J gene is TRBJ1-1, the V gene TRBV19; D perhaps matches TRBD1 (5 bases). Germline V lookup: CDR1 LNHDA, CDR2 SQIVND (reference sequence). V dropped 5 bases and J dropped 2 bases, with 9 bases sitting between them. The CDR3 extends over 13 amino acids. CDR3 protein: CASSLTDNTEAFF. CDR3 nucleotides: TGTGCCAGTAGTTTGACAGATAACACTGAAGCTTTCTTT.

This sequence joins TRBV29-1 and TRBJ2-7, with D possibly TRBD2 on 6 matching bases. The CDR3 covers 13 residues. The V gene's germline CDR1 is SQVTM and CDR2 ANQGSEA. V was clipped by 3 bases and J by 3 bases, with 12 bases between them. Written as DNA, the CDR3 is TGCAGCGTTGAGTGGAGGGGAAGCTACGAGCAGTACTTC. Protein product: CSVEWRGSYEQYF.

The rearrangement links TRBV10-2 to TRBJ1-6; a weak D match, TRBD1 (5 bases). The V gene's germline CDR1 is WSHSY and CDR2 SAAADI. The CDR3 consists of 17 residues. V was pared by 1 base and J by 7 bases, with 17 bases between. The CDR3 spells CASSELVRGRTNSPLHF. DNA of the CDR3: TGCGCCAGCAGTGAGTTGGTTCGTGGCAGGACAAATTCACCCCTCCACTTT.

The chain recombines TRBV27 with TRBJ1-4, with D unresolved. The CDR3 length is 15 residues. Germline CDR1 and CDR2: MNHEY and SMNVEV (reference sequence). V dropped 6 bases and J dropped 3 bases, with 14 bases sitting between them. The CDR3: CASRPTRDPNEKLFF. CDR3 coding DNA: TGTGCCAGCAGACCCACTCGGGATCCTAATGAAAAACTGTTTTTT.

This rearrangement joins TRBV19 to TRBJ1-1; D call uncertain. The ends were cut back, 5 bases at V and 1 base at J, with 8 bases in the middle. This CDR3 is 13 amino acids long. Germline CDR1 LNHDA, CDR2 SQIVND (reference sequence). CDR3 in amino acids: CASSEHQNTEAFF. The CDR3 nucleotides are TGTGCCAGTAGTGAACACCAGAACACTGAAGCTTTCTTT.

The rearrangement joins TRBV27 to TRBJ1-6; D is possibly TRBD1 (6 bases). V was trimmed by 2 bases and J by 8 bases, leaving 13 bases between them. CDR1 and CDR2 from the germline V gene are MNHEY and SMNVEV (reference sequence). The CDR3 contains 15 residues. In DNA, the CDR3 is TGTGCCAGCAGTTTAAGGGCAAACAGGGATTCACCCCTCCACTTT. Translated: CASSLRANRDSPLHF.

The chain recombines TRBV2 with TRBJ2-3, with TRBD1 matching 7 bases. V was pared by 5 bases and J by 6 bases, with 8 bases of the junction left unmatched. The CDR3 length is 14 residues. CDR1 is SNHLY, CDR2 FYNNEI, per germline. The CDR3 here is CASSPGTELDTQYF. Here the CDR3 DNA reads TGTGCCAGCAGTCCCGGGACAGAGCTGGATACGCAGTATTTT.

V is TRBV29-1 and J is TRBJ1-2, with D uncertain. Germline assignment: CDR1 SQVTM and CDR2 ANQGSEA. The V gene lost 4 bases and the J gene lost 0 bases, with 6 bases spanning the gap. The CDR3 has 12 residues. This CDR3 reads CSVAAANYGYTF. The DNA for the CDR3 is TGCAGCGTTGCTGCAGCTAACTATGGCTACACCTTC.

The J gene is TRBJ1-2, the V gene TRBV3-1 (or the pseudogene TRBV3-2); possibly TRBD1 for D (6 bases). V lost 1 base and J lost 7, with 16 bases in between. The CDR3 sequence is 15 residues long. The V gene's germline CDR1 is LGHDT and CDR2 YNNKEL (reference sequence). The CDR3 spells CASSQVQRGLGGYTF. CDR3 nucleotide sequence: TGTGCCAGCAGCCAAGTTCAGAGGGGGTTAGGTGGCTACACCTTC.

In this sample, this clone turned up once. The chain couples TRBV29-1 to TRBJ2-7, with 9 bases matching TRBD2. Trimming took 0 bases from V and 5 from J; bases not matched to a gene: 8. Germline loops: CDR1 SQVTM, CDR2 ANQGSEA. The CDR3 covers 15 residues. The CDR3 loop is CSVEDLTGLADEQYF. The CDR3 DNA follows: TGCAGCGTTGAAGATCTCACGGGACTAGCTGACGAGCAGTACTTC.

This chain links TRBV11-2 with TRBJ2-5, with 8 nucleotides matching TRBD2. Germline loops: CDR1 SGHAT, CDR2 FQNNGV. This CDR3 contains 15 residues. V was pared by 4 bases and J by 4 bases, with 8 bases of the junction left unmatched. CDR3 loop: CASSSSSGRAETQYF. The CDR3 region has the DNA TGTGCCAGCAGCTCCTCCAGCGGGAGAGCAGAGACCCAGTACTTC.